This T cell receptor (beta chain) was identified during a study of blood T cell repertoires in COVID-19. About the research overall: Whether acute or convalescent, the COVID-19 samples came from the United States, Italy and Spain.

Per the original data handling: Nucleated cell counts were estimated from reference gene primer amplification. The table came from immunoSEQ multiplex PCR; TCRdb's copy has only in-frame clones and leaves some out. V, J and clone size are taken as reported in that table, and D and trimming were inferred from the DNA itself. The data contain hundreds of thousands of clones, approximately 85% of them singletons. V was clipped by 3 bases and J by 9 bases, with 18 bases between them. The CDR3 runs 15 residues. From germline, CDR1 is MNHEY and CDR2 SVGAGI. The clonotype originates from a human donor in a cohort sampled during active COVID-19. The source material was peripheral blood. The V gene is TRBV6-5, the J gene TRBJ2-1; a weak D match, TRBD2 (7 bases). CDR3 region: CASSYVGGAGFEQFF. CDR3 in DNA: TGTGCCAGCAGTTATGTGGGGGGGGCCGGGTTTGAGCAGTTCTTC.